This T cell receptor (beta chain) was retrieved from a study of blood T cell repertoires in COVID-19. About the research overall: Spain, Italy and the United States supplied samples that represented acute and convalescent COVID-19. The analysed material was cDNA or gDNA that came from T cells, B-cell-depleted T cells, or PBMCs.

In the original analysis: Scientists estimated how many nucleated cells there were by amplifying reference gene primers. Some clones are missing from TCRdb's copy, which holds only in-frame ones; the method was immunoSEQ multiplex PCR. From that table come the V and J calls and clone size; the DNA was used to work out D and trimming. The repertoire includes about 250,000 clones, roughly 89% of them detected once, and about 1.5% sits in the top ten. The receptor was derived from a woman in her 40s who had recovered from COVID-19. The sequencing sample was made of peripheral blood.

The DNA for the CDR3 is TGTGCCAGCAGTTTCGGGTCCTCCAACTCCTACAATGAGCAGTTCTTC. Encoded protein: CASSFGSSNSYNEQFF. This rearrangement joins TRBV27 to TRBJ2-1; D is uncertain. Germline lookup yields CDR1 MNHEY and CDR2 SMNVEV (reference sequence). The length of the CDR3 is 16 residues. V lost 3 bases and J 0 bases, leaving 12 bases between the germline ends.